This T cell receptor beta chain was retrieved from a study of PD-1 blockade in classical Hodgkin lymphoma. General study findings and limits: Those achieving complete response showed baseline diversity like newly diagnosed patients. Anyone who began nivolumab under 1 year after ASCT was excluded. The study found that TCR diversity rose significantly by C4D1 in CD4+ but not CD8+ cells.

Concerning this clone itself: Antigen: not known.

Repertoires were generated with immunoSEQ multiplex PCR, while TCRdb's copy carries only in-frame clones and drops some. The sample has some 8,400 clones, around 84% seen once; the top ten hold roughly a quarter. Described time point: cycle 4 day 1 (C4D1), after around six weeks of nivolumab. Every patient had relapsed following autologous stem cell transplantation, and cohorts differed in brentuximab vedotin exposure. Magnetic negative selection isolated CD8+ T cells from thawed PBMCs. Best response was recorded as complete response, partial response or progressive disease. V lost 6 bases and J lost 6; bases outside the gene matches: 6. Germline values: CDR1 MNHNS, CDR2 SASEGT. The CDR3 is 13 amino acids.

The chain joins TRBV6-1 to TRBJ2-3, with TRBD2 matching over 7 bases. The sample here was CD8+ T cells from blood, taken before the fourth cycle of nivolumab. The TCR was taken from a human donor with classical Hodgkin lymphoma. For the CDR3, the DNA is TGTGCCAGCAGGACGGACGGGAGGGATACGCAGTATTTT. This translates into CASRTDGRDTQYF.